This T cell receptor (beta chain) emerged from a study of blood T cell repertoires in COVID-19. Study-wide background: Sources were T cells, B-cell-depleted T cells, or PBMCs; the material itself was cDNA or gDNA.

The V end lost 0 bases, the J end lost 4 bases, and 8 bases lay between the germline ends. CDR1 and CDR2 from the germline V gene are SGDLS and YYNGEE. This CDR3 has 14 residues. This table comes from immunoSEQ multiplex PCR, and its TCRdb copy is limited to in-frame clones, with some not included. The table records around 260,000 clones, over 75% of them present only once. Sequences were obtained from peripheral blood. The source of this sequence is a human donor in a cohort sampled during active COVID-19. The gene calls are TRBV9 and TRBJ1-3; D is perhaps TRBD1 (6 bases). The CDR3 sequence is CASSVGGQGNTIYF. CDR3 sequence (DNA): TGTGCCAGCAGCGTAGGTGGACAGGGAAACACCATATATTTT. Variable domain in full (rest from reference TRBV9 and TRBJ1-3): DSGVTQTPKHLITATGQRVTLRCSPRSGDLSVYWYQQSLDQGLQFLIQYYNGEERAKGNILERFSAQQFPDLHSELNLSSLELGDSALYFCASSVGGQGNTIYFGEGSWLTVV.